What follows are 29 T cell receptor beta chains derived from one specimen sequenced in a study of cytomegalovirus exposure and HLA in healthy donors. The study ran its PCR with 60 Vbeta and 13 Jbeta primers. Produced via immunoSEQ multiplex PCR; TCRdb's table is partial and in-frame only. This repertoire includes about 110,000 clones. The sequenced sample consisted of PBMCs. These receptors were collected from a man in his fifties in good health and CMV-seronegative.

The J gene is TRBJ2-7, the V gene TRBV30; TRBD2 matches at 7 bases. This CDR3 has 14 residues. The trim removed 6 bases at V and 6 bases at J, leaving 14 bases unmatched. In germline, CDR1 is GTSNPN, CDR2 SVGIG (reference sequence). This CDR3 reads CACPPPGGYGEQYF. The CDR3 DNA sequence: TGTGCCTGTCCTCCACCGGGGGGATACGGCGAGCAGTACTTC.

This chain connects TRBV19 to TRBJ2-5; 8 positions match TRBD1. The V gene's germline CDR1 is LNHDA and CDR2 SQIVND (reference sequence). J gave up 6 bases and V 4 bases, and 4 bases lay outside the gene matches. The CDR3 consists of 13 residues. The CDR3 region has the DNA TGTGCCAGTAGTAGTGACAGGGGTCAGACCCAGTACTTC. Translation: CASSSDRGQTQYF.

The chain recombines TRBV29-1 with TRBJ1-1; 7 positions agree with TRBD1. This CDR3 spans 12 amino acids. Germline CDR1 and CDR2: SQVTM and ANQGSEA. The junction had 3 bases not matched to a gene; V was cut back by 7 bases and J by 1 base. CDR3 nucleotides: TGCAGCGCACGGACAGGGAACACTGAAGCTTTCTTT. Translated: CSARTGNTEAFF.

The gene calls are TRBV13 and TRBJ1-2; D is ambiguous. The CDR3 sequence is 14 residues long. Trimming shortened V by 1 base and J by 5 bases, and 11 bases separated the two germline ends. Per the germline V gene, CDR1 is PRHDT and CDR2 is FYEKMQ (reference sequence). The CDR3, as DNA: TGTGCCAGCAGCTTAGAAGCAAGCGAGTATGGCTACACCTTC. It specifies CASSLEASEYGYTF.

DNA of the CDR3: TGTGCCAGCAGCTTAGTGGCCAATGAGCAGTTCTTC. Amino acid sequence: CASSLVANEQFF. This chain connects TRBV7-8 to TRBJ2-1; no clear D. Trimming left V 1 base short and J 6 bases short, with 4 bases between. From germline, CDR1 is SGHVS and CDR2 FQNEAQ. CDR3 length: 12 amino acids.

The CDR3 region is CASSYRLAGGHEQYF. DNA of the CDR3: TGTGCCAGCAGCTATAGACTAGCGGGAGGCCACGAGCAGTACTTC. J is TRBJ2-7 and V is TRBV6-5, with 13 bases fitting TRBD2. Germline V lookup: CDR1 MNHEY, CDR2 SVGAGI. Trimming cost V 6 bases and J 5 bases; bases outside gene matches: 7. The length of the CDR3 is 15 residues.

The V and J genes are TRBV7-9 and TRBJ2-7; TRBD1 aligns across 9 bases. This CDR3 has 14 amino acids. Germline assignment: CDR1 SEHNR and CDR2 FQNEAQ (reference sequence). V lost 4 bases and J lost 2; bases outside the gene matches: 3. The CDR3 coding sequence is TGTGCCAGCAGCTCCAACAGGGGGCCCTACGAGCAGTACTTC. Protein product: CASSSNRGPYEQYF.

This sequence joins TRBV7-8 and TRBJ2-7, with 11 positions matching TRBD2. Germline assignment: CDR1 SGHVS and CDR2 FQNEAQ. The CDR3 is 19 residues long. After removal of 2 bases from V and 10 bases from J, the junction contained 22 bases not matched to a gene. CDR3 sequence reads: CASSLIRDWGSGGGLDQYF. The CDR3 region has the DNA TGTGCCAGCAGCTTAATAAGGGACTGGGGTAGCGGGGGGGGACTGGACCAGTACTTC.

This chain links TRBV7-6 with TRBJ1-5, with 8 bases aligning to TRBD1. CDR1 is SGHVS and CDR2 is FNYEAQ in the germline V gene. This CDR3 spans 15 amino acids. Losses at the gene ends were 4 bases for V and 4 bases for J; bases not matched to a gene: 6. The CDR3 sequence: CASSSGDRLNQPQHF. In DNA, the CDR3 is TGTGCCAGCAGCTCAGGGGACAGGTTAAATCAGCCCCAGCATTTT. Complete variable domain (other parts from reference TRBV7-6 and TRBJ1-5): GAGVSQSPRYKVTKRGQDVALRCDPISGHVSLYWYRQALGQGPEFLTYFNYEAQQDKSGLPNDRFSAERPEGSISTLTIQRTEQRDSAMYRCASSSGDRLNQPQHFGDGTRLSIL.

The V gene is TRBV5-6, the J gene TRBJ1-2; possibly TRBD1 for D (5 bases). CDR1 and CDR2 from the germline V gene are SGHDT and YYEEEE. The germline V and J ends were trimmed by 10 bases and 7 bases, with 23 bases remaining between them. CDR3 length equals 14 residues. The chain's CDR3 is CAGRRLRGAIGYTF. DNA of the CDR3: TGTGCCGGCCGGCGGCTTAGGGGCGCGATTGGCTACACCTTC. The whole variable domain, filled in from reference TRBV5-6 and TRBJ1-2, reads DAGVTQSPTHLIKTRGQQVTLRCSPKSGHDTVSWYQQALGQGPQFIFQYYEEEERQRGNFPDRFSGHQFPNYSSELNVNALLLGDSALYLCAGRRLRGAIGYTFGSGTRLTVV.

CDR3 DNA: TGTGCCAGCAGCGTTGGGGCAGGGGATGGCTACACCTTC. It specifies CASSVGAGDGYTF. The V call is TRBV9, the J call TRBJ1-2; possibly TRBD1 for D (6 bases). This CDR3 has 13 amino acids. The V end lost 2 bases, the J end lost 6 bases, and 11 bases lay between the germline ends. Germline assignment: CDR1 SGDLS and CDR2 YYNGEE.

V usage is TRBV7-8 and J usage is TRBJ1-1; D call uncertain. Trimming shortened V by 4 bases and J by 1 base, and 16 bases separated the two germline ends. Per the germline V gene, CDR1 is SGHVS and CDR2 is FQNEAQ. The CDR3 runs to 16 residues. In nucleotides, the CDR3 is TGTGCCAGCAGCTCAAACCTCGCGGGCCGGAACACTGAAGCTTTCTTT. It encodes CASSSNLAGRNTEAFF.

This chain links TRBV7-3 with TRBJ1-1; TRBD1 agrees at 9 bases. The CDR3 length is 14 residues. Germline V gene data show CDR1 as SGHTA and CDR2 as FQGTGA. The trim removed 5 bases at V and 1 base at J, leaving 2 bases unmatched. The CDR3 region is CASSRGQGNTEAFF. CDR3 DNA: TGTGCCAGCAGCAGGGGACAGGGGAACACTGAAGCTTTCTTT.

The gene calls are TRBV18 and TRBJ1-5; D not resolved. The CDR3 covers 14 residues. Germline lookup yields CDR1 KGHSH and CDR2 LQKENI. Trimming shortened V by 3 bases and J by 2 bases, and 8 bases separated the two germline ends. CDR3 residues: CASSPEGGNQPQHF. The DNA for the CDR3 is TGTGCCAGCTCACCGGAGGGAGGCAATCAGCCCCAGCATTTT.

V and J are TRBV6-1 and TRBJ2-5; weak D call: TRBD2 (5 bases). Matching the DNA end better, TRBJ2-7 makes the J call doubtful. The CDR3 extends over 16 amino acids. Germline values: CDR1 MNHNS, CDR2 SASEGT. As DNA, the CDR3 is TGTGCCAGCAGTGAAGCGAGGCTAGCATTCTCCTACGAGCAGTACTTC. Its protein product is CASSEARLAFSYEQYF.

The chain uses TRBV6-5 and TRBJ2-1, with 8 bases fitting TRBD1. This CDR3 spans 15 amino acids. Germline CDR1 is MNHEY and CDR2 is SVGAGI. V trimming: 10 bases; J trimming: 7 bases; junction bases outside the gene matches: 15. The CDR3 DNA follows: TGTGCCACCTCGCTGGGGACAGGTTGGGGGAATGAGCAGTTCTTC. This gives the protein CATSLGTGWGNEQFF.

This chain links TRBV5-6 with TRBJ2-7, with TRBD1 as a possible D gene (6 bases). Trimming took off 1 base at V and 0 bases at J, with 20 bases between the two ends. The CDR3 sequence is 18 residues long. Germline CDR1 is SGHDT and CDR2 is YYEEEE. CDR3 bases: TGTGCCAGCAGCTTGTACAGGGCCGGTCTCCTAAGCTCCTACGAGCAGTACTTC. Its translation is CASSLYRAGLLSSYEQYF.

This chain connects TRBV7-3 to TRBJ1-2, with TRBD1 matching over 8 bases. With 5 bases clipped from V and 8 bases from J, the junction kept 10 bases outside the gene matches. Per germline, CDR1 SGHTA and CDR2 FQGTGA. The CDR3 is 14 residues long. DNA of the CDR3: TGTGCCAGCAGCCCTAACAGGGGGTCGTCCGGCTACACCTTC. Translating it yields CASSPNRGSSGYTF.

The chain carries TRBV6-6 and TRBJ2-7, with 8 bases aligning to TRBD1. The CDR3 has 14 residues. Trimming removed 5 bases from V and 3 bases from J; junction bases left unmatched: 6. Germline assignment: CDR1 MNHNY and CDR2 SVGAGI (reference sequence). The CDR3, as DNA: TGTGCCAGCAGTCTCCGGACAGGGCACTACGAGCAGTACTTC. It encodes CASSLRTGHYEQYF.

V usage is TRBV18 and J usage is TRBJ1-5; D gene ambiguous. CDR1 is KGHSH, CDR2 LQKENI, per germline. The CDR3 has 14 residues. Trimming removed 2 bases from V and 4 bases from J, with 9 bases in between. CDR3 region: CASSPMARNQPQHF. As DNA, the CDR3 is TGTGCCAGCTCACCAATGGCGAGGAATCAGCCCCAGCATTTT.

The rearrangement joins TRBV11-3 to TRBJ1-4, with unresolved D. Germline V gene lookup returns CDR1 SGHNT and CDR2 YENEEA. V was shortened by 5 bases and J by 0 bases, with 13 bases between the two germline ends. The CDR3 contains 16 residues. The chain's CDR3 is CASSVTGISTNEKLFF. The CDR3 region has the DNA TGTGCCAGCAGCGTAACCGGGATCTCAACTAATGAAAAACTGTTTTTT.

The genes are TRBV10-3 and TRBJ1-1, with 10 bases matching TRBD1. Trimming at V came to 6 bases and at J to 4 bases, leaving 5 bases not matched to a gene. The CDR3 has 14 amino acids. Per germline, CDR1 ENHRY and CDR2 SYGVKD. The DNA for the CDR3 is TGTGCCATCAGGAGACAGGGGGCTATCACTGAAGCTTTCTTT. Residues: CAIRRQGAITEAFF.

This chain connects TRBV6-1 to TRBJ1-2; 8 bases agree with TRBD1. CDR1 is MNHNS, CDR2 SASEGT, per germline. The CDR3 length is 13 residues. Trimming cost V 6 bases and J 1 base; bases outside gene matches: 1. The CDR3 coding sequence is TGTGCCAGCAGGGACAGGGTTAACTATGGCTACACCTTC. As protein: CASRDRVNYGYTF.

This chain connects TRBV5-4 to TRBJ1-1, with TRBD1 as a possible D gene (5 bases). From germline, CDR1 is SGHNT and CDR2 YYREEE (reference sequence). CDR3 length equals 15 residues. Trimming left V 4 bases short and J 1 base short, with 14 bases between. For the CDR3, the DNA is TGTGCCAGCAGCCAAGCTCAGGGTTGGAACACTGAAGCTTTCTTT. Its protein is CASSQAQGWNTEAFF.

The J gene is TRBJ1-1, the V gene TRBV5-5, with 8 bases lining up with TRBD1. The ends lost 3 bases at V and 3 bases at J; junction bases unmatched: 7. CDR1 and CDR2 (germline): SGHKS, YYEKEE (reference sequence). This CDR3 is 15 amino acids long. This chain's CDR3 is CASSSKKTGDTEAFF. The CDR3 DNA follows: TGTGCCAGCAGCTCGAAAAAGACAGGGGACACTGAAGCTTTCTTT. Based on the CDR3 plus reference TRBV5-5 and TRBJ1-1, the full variable domain is DAGVTQSPTHLIKTRGQQVTLRCSPISGHKSVSWYQQVLGQGPQFIFQYYEKEERGRGNFPDRFSARQFPNYSSELNVNALLLGDSALYLCASSSKKTGDTEAFFGQGTRLTVV.

The rearrangement links TRBV7-9 to TRBJ2-1; possibly TRBD2 for D (5 bases). CDR1 is SEHNR, CDR2 FQNEAQ, per germline (reference sequence). CDR3 length: 14 amino acids. The germline V and J ends were trimmed by 5 bases and 3 bases, with 11 bases remaining between them. For the CDR3, the DNA is TGTGCCAGCAGCCCCATCGGGATCTACAATGAGCAGTTCTTC. Amino acid sequence: CASSPIGIYNEQFF.

The rearrangement links TRBV4-3 to TRBJ1-3; no reliable D call. Between the trimmed V and J ends, which lost 4 bases and 0 bases, there was a span of 7 bases. CDR3 length: 14 residues. From germline, CDR1 is LGHNA and CDR2 YSLEER. Here the CDR3 reads CASSLRVSGNTIYF. Written as DNA, the CDR3 is TGCGCCAGCAGCCTACGAGTCTCTGGAAACACCATATATTTT.

The chain joins TRBV4-2 to TRBJ1-1; the match to TRBD1 covers 7 bases. Germline CDR1 and CDR2: LGHNA and YNFKEQ. V lost 4 bases to trimming and J lost 5 bases; unmatched junction nucleotides: 13. CDR3 size: 16 residues. The CDR3 sequence: CASSPNSDRDVTEAFF. The CDR3 DNA sequence: TGTGCCAGCAGCCCAAATTCTGACAGGGACGTTACTGAAGCTTTCTTT.

This CDR3 is CASSLTGGPNEQYF. Here the CDR3 DNA reads TGTGCCAGCAGCTTAACGGGAGGGCCAAACGAGCAGTACTTC. This chain connects TRBV11-2 to TRBJ2-7, with TRBD2 matching 8 bases. CDR1 is SGHAT and CDR2 is FQNNGV in the germline V gene. The CDR3 length is 14 residues. Trimming took 2 bases from V and 5 from J; bases not matched to a gene: 5.